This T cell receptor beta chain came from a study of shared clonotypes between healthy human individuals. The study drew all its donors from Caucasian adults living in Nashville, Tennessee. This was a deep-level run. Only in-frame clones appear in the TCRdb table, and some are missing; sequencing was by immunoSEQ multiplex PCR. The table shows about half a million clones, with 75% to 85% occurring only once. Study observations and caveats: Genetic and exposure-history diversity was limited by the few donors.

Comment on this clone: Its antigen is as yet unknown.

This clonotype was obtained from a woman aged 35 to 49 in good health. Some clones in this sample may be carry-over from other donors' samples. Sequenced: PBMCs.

CDR3 in amino acids: CASSIVASGPGEQYF. Written as DNA, the CDR3 is TGTGCCAGTAGTATAGTGGCTAGCGGCCCCGGGGAGCAGTACTTC. The V call is TRBV19, the J call TRBJ2-7; 7 positions match TRBD2. The germline V gene encodes CDR1 LNHDA and CDR2 SQIVND (reference sequence). The CDR3 loop spans 15 amino acids. V lost 1 base and J lost 7; bases outside the gene matches: 10.